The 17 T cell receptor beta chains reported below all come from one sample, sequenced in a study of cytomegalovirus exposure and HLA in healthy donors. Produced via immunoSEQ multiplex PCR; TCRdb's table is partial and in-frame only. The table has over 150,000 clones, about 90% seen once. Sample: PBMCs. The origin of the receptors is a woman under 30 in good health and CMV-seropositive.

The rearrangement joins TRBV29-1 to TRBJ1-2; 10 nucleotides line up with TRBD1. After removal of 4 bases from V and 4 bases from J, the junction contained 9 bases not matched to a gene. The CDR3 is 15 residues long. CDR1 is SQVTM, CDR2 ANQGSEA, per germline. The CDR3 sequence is CSVGMPGTGAYGYTF. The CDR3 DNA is TGCAGCGTTGGCATGCCCGGGACAGGGGCCTATGGCTACACCTTC.

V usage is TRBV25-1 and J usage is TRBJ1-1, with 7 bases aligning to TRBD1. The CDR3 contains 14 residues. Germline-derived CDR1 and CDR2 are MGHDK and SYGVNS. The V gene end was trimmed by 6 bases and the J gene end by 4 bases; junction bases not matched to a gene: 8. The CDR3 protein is CASSRYRGSTEAFF. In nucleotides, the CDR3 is TGTGCCAGCAGCCGGTACAGGGGATCCACTGAAGCTTTCTTT. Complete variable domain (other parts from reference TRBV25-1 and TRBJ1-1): EADIYQTPRYLVIGTGKKITLECSQTMGHDKMYWYQQDPGMELHLIHYSYGVNSTEKGDLSSESTVSRIRTEHFPLTLESARPSHTSQYLCASSRYRGSTEAFFGQGTRLTVV.

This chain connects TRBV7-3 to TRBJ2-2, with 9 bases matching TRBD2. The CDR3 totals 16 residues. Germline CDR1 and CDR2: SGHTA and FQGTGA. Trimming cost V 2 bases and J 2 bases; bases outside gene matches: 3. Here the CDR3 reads CASSLSSGINTGELFF. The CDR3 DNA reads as TGTGCCAGCAGCTTATCTAGCGGGATTAACACCGGGGAGCTGTTTTTT.

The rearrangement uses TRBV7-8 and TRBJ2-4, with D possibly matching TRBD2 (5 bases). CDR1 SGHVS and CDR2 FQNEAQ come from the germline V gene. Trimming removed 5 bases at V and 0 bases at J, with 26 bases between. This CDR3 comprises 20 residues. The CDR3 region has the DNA TGTGCCAGCAGCCCACAACCCCGGCGGGTGGGGATTCTAGCCAAAAACATTCAGTACTTC. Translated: CASSPQPRRVGILAKNIQYF.

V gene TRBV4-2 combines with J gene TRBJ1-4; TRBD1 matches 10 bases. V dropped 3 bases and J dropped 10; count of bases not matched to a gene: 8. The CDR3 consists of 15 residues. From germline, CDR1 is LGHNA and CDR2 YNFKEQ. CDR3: CASSQTDRGSGKLFF. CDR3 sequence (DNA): TGTGCCAGCAGCCAGACGGACAGGGGGAGTGGAAAACTGTTTTTT.

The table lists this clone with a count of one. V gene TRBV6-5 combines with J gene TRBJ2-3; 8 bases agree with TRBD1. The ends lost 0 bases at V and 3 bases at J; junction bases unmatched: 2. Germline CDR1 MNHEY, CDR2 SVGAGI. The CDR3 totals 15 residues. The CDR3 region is CASSYSRQGTDTQYF. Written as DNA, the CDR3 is TGTGCCAGCAGTTACTCCCGACAGGGGACAGATACGCAGTATTTT.

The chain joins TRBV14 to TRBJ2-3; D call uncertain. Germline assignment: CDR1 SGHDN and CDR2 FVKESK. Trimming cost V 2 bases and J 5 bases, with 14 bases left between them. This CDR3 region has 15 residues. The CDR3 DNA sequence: TGTGCCAGCAGCCAAATGGGCCTCTTTCAAGATACGCAGTATTTT. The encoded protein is CASSQMGLFQDTQYF.

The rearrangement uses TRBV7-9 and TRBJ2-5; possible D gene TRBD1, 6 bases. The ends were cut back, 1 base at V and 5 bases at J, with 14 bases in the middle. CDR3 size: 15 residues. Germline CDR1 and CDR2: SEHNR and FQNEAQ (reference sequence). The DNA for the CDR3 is TGTGCCAGCAGCTTAGGTCAGGGGTCCTGGGAGACCCAGTACTTC. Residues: CASSLGQGSWETQYF.

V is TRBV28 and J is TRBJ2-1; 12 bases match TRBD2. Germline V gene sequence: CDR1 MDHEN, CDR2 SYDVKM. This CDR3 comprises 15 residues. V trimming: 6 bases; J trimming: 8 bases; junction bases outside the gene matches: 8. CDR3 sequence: CASRRLAGVRDEQFF. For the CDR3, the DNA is TGTGCCAGCAGAAGACTAGCGGGAGTGAGGGATGAGCAGTTCTTC.

The CDR3 protein is CASKEEGPSYEQYF. CDR3 nucleotides: TGTGCCTCCAAGGAGGAGGGGCCCTCCTACGAGCAGTACTTC. This chain links TRBV2 with TRBJ2-7; tentatively, D is TRBD2 (6 bases). With 11 bases removed from V and 0 bases from J, the gap between germline ends came to 17 bases. Germline V gene data show CDR1 as SNHLY and CDR2 as FYNNEI. This CDR3 contains 14 residues.

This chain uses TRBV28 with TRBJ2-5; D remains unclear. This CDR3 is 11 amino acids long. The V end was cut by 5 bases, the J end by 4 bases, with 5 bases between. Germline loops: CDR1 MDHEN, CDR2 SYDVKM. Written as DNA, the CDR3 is TGTGCCAGCAGTCCCGGAGAGACCCAGTACTTC. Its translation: CASSPGETQYF. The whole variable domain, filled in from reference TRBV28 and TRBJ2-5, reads DVKVTQSSRYLVKRTGEKVFLECVQDMDHENMFWYRQDPGLGLRLIYFSYDVKMKEKGDIPEGYSVSREKKERFSLILESASTNQTSMYLCASSPGETQYFGPGTRLLVL.

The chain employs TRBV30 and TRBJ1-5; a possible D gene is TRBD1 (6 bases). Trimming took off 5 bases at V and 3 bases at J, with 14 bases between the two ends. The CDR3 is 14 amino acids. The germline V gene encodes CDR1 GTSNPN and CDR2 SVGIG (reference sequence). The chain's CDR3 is CAWGLGGLNQPQHF. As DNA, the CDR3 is TGTGCCTGGGGGCTTGGGGGCCTCAATCAGCCCCAGCATTTT.

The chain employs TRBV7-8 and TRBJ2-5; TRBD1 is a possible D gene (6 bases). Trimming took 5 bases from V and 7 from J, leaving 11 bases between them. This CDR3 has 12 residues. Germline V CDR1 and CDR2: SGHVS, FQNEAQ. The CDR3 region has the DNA TGTGCCAGCAGCAAGACAGGTGGGACCCAGTACTTC. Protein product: CASSKTGGTQYF.

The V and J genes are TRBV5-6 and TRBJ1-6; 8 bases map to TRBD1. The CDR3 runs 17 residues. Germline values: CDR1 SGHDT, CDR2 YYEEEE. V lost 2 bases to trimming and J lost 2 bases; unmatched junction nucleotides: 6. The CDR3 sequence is CASSFLQGGTYNSPLHF. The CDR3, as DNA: TGTGCCAGCAGCTTTCTACAGGGGGGGACCTATAATTCACCCCTCCACTTT.

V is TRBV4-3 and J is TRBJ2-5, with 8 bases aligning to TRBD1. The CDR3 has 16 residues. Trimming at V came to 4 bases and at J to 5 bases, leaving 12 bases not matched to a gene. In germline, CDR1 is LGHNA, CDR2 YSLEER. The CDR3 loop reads CASSPGAGGGGETQYF. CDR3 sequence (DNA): TGCGCCAGCAGCCCAGGGGCAGGGGGCGGCGGGGAGACCCAGTACTTC.

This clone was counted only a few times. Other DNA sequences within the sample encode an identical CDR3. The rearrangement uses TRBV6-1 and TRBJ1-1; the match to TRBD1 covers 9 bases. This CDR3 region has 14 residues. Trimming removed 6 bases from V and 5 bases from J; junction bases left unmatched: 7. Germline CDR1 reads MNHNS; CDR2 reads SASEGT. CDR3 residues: CASSLGQGGTEAFF. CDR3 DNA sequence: TGTGCCAGCAGCTTGGGACAGGGAGGTACTGAAGCTTTCTTT.

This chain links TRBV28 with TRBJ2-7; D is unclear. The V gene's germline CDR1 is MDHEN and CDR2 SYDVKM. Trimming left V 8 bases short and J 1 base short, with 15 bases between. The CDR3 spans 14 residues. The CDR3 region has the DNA TGTGCCAGCGAGATGGAGCAGAGGTCCTACGAGCAGTACTTC. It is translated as CASEMEQRSYEQYF.